This T cell receptor (beta chain) derives from a study of cytotoxic CD8 clonotypes in ibrutinib-treated CLL. Study results and caveats: Circulating CD8+ T-cell counts were tracked by baseline clonality, which exceeded that of age-matched healthy donors. In sustained-remission versus progressing patients, sampling times differed.

Germline-derived CDR1 and CDR2 are SGHNT and YENEEA. The V end lost 4 bases, the J end lost 2 bases, and 14 bases lay between the germline ends. The CDR3 length is 15 residues. With respect to this clone: Its matching antigen is unknown.

The data were produced by immunoSEQ multiplex PCR, yet TCRdb's version contains in-frame clones alone and is incomplete. The repertoire holds some 150,000 clones, over 60% seen once, with around 13% in the top ten. Source: PBMCs, taken after 12 months of ibrutinib treatment. The sequence came from a human donor with chronic lymphocytic leukemia. This rearrangement joins TRBV11-3 to TRBJ1-1, with a possible D match to TRBD1 (6 bases). This chain's CDR3 is CASSSGQLGNTEAFF. CDR3 DNA: TGTGCCAGCAGCTCCGGACAGCTGGGTAACACTGAAGCTTTCTTT.